The next 8 T cell receptor beta chains were all read from a single sample in a study of cytomegalovirus exposure and HLA in healthy donors. PCR used 60 Vbeta primers and 13 Jbeta primers. Profiled with immunoSEQ multiplex PCR; TCRdb holds only in-frame clones, not every one. Counted here are more than 100,000 clones, 15% to 19% occurring once; the ten biggest clones make up under 2.5%. Sequenced input: PBMCs. These receptors were taken from a woman aged 18-29 years in good health and CMV-seronegative.

This rearrangement joins TRBV29-1 to TRBJ1-5, with D tentatively TRBD1 (5 bases). Trimming pared 4 bases from V and 0 bases from J, leaving 7 bases between. Germline-derived CDR1 and CDR2 are SQVTM and ANQGSEA. This CDR3 has 13 residues. CDR3: CSVVDSSNQPQHF. The CDR3 region has the DNA TGCAGCGTTGTTGACAGTAGCAATCAGCCCCAGCATTTT.

The chain links TRBV27 to TRBJ1-5, with 9 bases fitting TRBD1. The germline CDR1 and CDR2 sequences are MNHEY and SMNVEV (reference sequence). The CDR3 is made up of 14 amino acids. V lost 3 bases to trimming and J lost 7 bases; unmatched junction nucleotides: 4. Here the CDR3 DNA reads TGTGCCAGCAGTTTCGGACAGGGGAAGCAGCCCCAGCATTTT. Translating gives CASSFGQGKQPQHF.

CDR3 DNA sequence: TGCGCCAGCAGTCTTACTAGCGGGAGCTCCTACGAGCAGTACTTC. Protein product: CASSLTSGSSYEQYF. The V and J genes are TRBV4-1 and TRBJ2-7; 11 bases align to TRBD2. V gave up 6 bases and J gave up 0 bases; unmatched junction bases: 4. The CDR3 sequence is 15 residues long. Germline assignment: CDR1 MGHRA and CDR2 YSYEKL.

This clone showed up just a few times. The chain carries TRBV2 and TRBJ2-2; D perhaps matches TRBD1 (6 bases). The V end was cut by 3 bases, the J end by 7 bases, with 15 bases between. This CDR3 region has 15 residues. Germline CDR1 and CDR2: SNHLY and FYNNEI. The CDR3 DNA reads TGTGCCAGCAGTGAGGGTCAACAGGGTTTCGGGGAGCTGTTTTTT. This codes for CASSEGQQGFGELFF.

This clone was observed a handful of times. The V call is TRBV11-2, the J call TRBJ2-7, with 10 bases that match TRBD2. The CDR3 consists of 17 residues. Germline-derived CDR1 and CDR2 are SGHAT and FQNNGV. Trimming took 5 bases from V and 5 from J; bases not matched to a gene: 15. The CDR3 DNA is TGTGCCAGCAGCACTCGAAGGCCGGGACTAGCGCTTCACGAGCAGTACTTC. Its translation is CASSTRRPGLALHEQYF.

The chain uses TRBV4-1 and TRBJ2-1; possibly TRBD2 for D (6 bases). This CDR3 has 15 residues. Trimming took 1 base from V and 1 from J, leaving 8 bases between them. Germline values: CDR1 MGHRA, CDR2 YSYEKL. The CDR3 DNA is TGCGCCAGCAGCCAAGTAGGAGGGTCCTACAATGAGCAGTTCTTC. Its translation: CASSQVGGSYNEQFF.

The rearrangement uses TRBV7-8 and TRBJ2-1; 9 positions match TRBD2. V lost 1 base to trimming and J lost 9 bases; unmatched junction nucleotides: 4. The CDR3 has 14 residues. The germline gives CDR1 SGHVS, CDR2 FQNEAQ. The CDR3 DNA reads as TGTGCCAGCAGCTTAGGTGGCGGGAGGGCTGAGCAGTTCTTC. Protein sequence: CASSLGGGRAEQFF.

Here the CDR3 DNA reads TGTGCCAGCAGGAACCCGAGCTCCTACAATGAGCAGTTCTTC. Translated: CASRNPSSYNEQFF. This sequence joins TRBV6-6 and TRBJ2-1; D uncertain. Trimming took off 6 bases at V and 0 bases at J, with 9 bases between the two ends. Germline V gives CDR1 MNHNY, CDR2 SVGAGI (reference sequence). This CDR3 is built from 14 residues.